The clone carrying this TCR beta chain was counted a single time. Its antigen is unknown. The data derive from a study of cytomegalovirus exposure and HLA in healthy donors. Germline V gives CDR1 MNHNS, CDR2 SASEGT. This CDR3 comprises 15 residues. Trimming cost V 3 bases and J 6 bases, with 15 bases left between them. Whole-study results and caveats: Specificity of a few CMV-associated chains for CMV antigens was verified in vitro. The classifier was said to identify cytomegalovirus status with high specificity and sensitivity. Versus the approximately 700-donor mean, an Asian-associated ancestry cluster reportedly showed fewer N-insertions in a later analysis.

The primer mix had 60 Vbeta and 13 Jbeta primers. Sequencing used immunoSEQ multiplex PCR; TCRdb keeps in-frame clones, though not all of them. Among about 100,000 clones, approximately 72% were seen once, and the ten largest hold approximately 6.4%. The rearrangement links TRBV6-1 to TRBJ1-5; the D gene is possibly TRBD1 (6 bases). The sample consisted of PBMCs. This TCR was sampled from a man between 40 and 49 years old in good health and CMV-seropositive. DNA of the CDR3: TGTGCCAGCAGTGAGTCTGGGGGCGCGATTCAGCCCCAGCATTTT. It translates to CASSESGGAIQPQHF.